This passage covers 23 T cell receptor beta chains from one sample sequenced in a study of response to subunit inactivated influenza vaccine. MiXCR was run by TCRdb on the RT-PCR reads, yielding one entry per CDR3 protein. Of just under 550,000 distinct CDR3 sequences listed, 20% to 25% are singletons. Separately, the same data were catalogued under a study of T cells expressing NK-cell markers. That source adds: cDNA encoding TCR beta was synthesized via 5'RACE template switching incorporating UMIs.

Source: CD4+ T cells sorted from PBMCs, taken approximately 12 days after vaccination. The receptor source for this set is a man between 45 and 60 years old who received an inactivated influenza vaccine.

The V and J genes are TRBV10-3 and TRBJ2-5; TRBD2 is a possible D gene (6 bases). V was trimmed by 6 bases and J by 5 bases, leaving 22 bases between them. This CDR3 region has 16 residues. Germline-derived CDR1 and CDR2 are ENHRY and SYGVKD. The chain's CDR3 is CAIRGSSGLGGETQYF. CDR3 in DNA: TGTGCCATCAGGGGCTCCAGCGGGCTTGGGGGGGAGACCCAGTACTTC.

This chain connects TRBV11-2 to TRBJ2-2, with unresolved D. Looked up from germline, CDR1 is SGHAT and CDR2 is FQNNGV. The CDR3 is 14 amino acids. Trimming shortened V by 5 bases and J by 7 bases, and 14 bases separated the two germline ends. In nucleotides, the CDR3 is TGTGCCAGCAGCCCCAAGCGAGTAGGCGGGGAGCTGTTTTTT. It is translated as CASSPKRVGGELFF.

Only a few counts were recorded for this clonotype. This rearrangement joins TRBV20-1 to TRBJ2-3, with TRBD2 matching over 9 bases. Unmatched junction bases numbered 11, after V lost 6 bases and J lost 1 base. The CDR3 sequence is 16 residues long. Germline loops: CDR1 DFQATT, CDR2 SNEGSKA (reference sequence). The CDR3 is CSAPAGGTSGTDTQYF. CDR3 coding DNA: TGCAGTGCGCCCGCGGGAGGGACTAGTGGCACAGATACGCAGTATTTT.

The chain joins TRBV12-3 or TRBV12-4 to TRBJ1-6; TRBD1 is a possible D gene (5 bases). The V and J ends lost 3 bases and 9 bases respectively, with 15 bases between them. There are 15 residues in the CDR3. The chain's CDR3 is CASSLEGPGRSPLHF. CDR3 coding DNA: TGTGCCAGCAGTTTGGAGGGGCCGGGGCGTTCACCCCTCCACTTT.

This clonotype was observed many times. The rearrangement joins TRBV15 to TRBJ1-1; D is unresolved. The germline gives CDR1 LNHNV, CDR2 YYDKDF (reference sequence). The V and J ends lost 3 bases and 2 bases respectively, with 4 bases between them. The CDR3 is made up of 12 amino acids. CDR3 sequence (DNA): TGTGCCACCAGCAGCTTAAACACTGAAGCTTTCTTT. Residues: CATSSLNTEAFF.

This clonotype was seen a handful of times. The CDR3 sequence is CSASKAGYNEQFF. The DNA for the CDR3 is TGCAGTGCTAGTAAAGCGGGGTACAATGAGCAGTTCTTC. The genes are TRBV20-1 and TRBJ2-1; 7 bases agree with TRBD2. The CDR3 has 13 residues. Germline V gene lookup returns CDR1 DFQATT and CDR2 SNEGSKA (reference sequence). J was trimmed by 4 bases and V by 3 bases; bases with no gene match: 3.

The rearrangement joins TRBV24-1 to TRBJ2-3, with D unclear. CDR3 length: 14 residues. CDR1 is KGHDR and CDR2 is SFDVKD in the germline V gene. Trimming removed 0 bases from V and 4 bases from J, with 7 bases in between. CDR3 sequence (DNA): TGTGCCACCAGTGATTTGTCGGCGGCAGATACGCAGTATTTT. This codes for CATSDLSAADTQYF.

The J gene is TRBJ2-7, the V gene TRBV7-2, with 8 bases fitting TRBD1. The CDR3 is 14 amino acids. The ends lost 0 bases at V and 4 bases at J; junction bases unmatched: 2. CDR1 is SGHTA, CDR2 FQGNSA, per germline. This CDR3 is CASSLAYRGYEQYF. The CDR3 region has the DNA TGTGCCAGCAGCTTAGCTTACAGGGGGTACGAGCAGTACTTC.

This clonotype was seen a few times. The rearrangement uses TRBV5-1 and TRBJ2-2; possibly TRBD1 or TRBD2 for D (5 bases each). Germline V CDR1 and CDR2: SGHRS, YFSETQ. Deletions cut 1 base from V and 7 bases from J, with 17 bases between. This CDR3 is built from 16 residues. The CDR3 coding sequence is TGCGCCAGCAGCTTGTTGGGGACGGAACGGCGCGGGGAGCTGTTTTTT. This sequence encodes CASSLLGTERRGELFF.

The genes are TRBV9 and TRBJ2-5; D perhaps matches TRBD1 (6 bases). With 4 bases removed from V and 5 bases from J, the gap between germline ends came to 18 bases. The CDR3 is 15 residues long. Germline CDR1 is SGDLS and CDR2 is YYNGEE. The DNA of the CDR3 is TGTGCCAGCAGCAAAATGGCAGGGGTCAGGGAGACCCAGTACTTC. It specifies CASSKMAGVRETQYF.

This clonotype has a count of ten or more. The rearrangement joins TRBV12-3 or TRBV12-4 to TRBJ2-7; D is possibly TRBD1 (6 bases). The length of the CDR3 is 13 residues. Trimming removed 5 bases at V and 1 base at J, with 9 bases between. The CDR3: CASSADRSYEQYF. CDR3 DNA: TGTGCCAGCAGTGCGGACAGATCCTACGAGCAGTACTTC.

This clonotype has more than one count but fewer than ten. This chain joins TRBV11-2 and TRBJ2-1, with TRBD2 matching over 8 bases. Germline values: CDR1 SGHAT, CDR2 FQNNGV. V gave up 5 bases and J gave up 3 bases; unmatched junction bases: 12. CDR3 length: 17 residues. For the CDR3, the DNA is TGTGCCAGCAGCAATAGGGTACTAGCGGACCTCTACAATGAGCAGTTCTTC. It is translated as CASSNRVLADLYNEQFF.

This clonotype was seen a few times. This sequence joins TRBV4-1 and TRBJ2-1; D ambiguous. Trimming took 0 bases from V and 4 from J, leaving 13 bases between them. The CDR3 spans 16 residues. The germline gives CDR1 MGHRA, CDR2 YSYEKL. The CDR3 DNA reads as TGCGCCAGCAGCCAAGAATTATCGGTGGCGTACAATGAGCAGTTCTTC. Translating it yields CASSQELSVAYNEQFF.

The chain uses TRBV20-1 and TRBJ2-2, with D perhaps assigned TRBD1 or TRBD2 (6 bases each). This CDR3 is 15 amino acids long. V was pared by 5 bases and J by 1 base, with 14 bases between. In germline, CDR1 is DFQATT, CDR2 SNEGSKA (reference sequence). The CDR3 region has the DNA TGCAGTGCTCGTACAGGGACTTTGAACACCGGGGAGCTGTTTTTT. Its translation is CSARTGTLNTGELFF.

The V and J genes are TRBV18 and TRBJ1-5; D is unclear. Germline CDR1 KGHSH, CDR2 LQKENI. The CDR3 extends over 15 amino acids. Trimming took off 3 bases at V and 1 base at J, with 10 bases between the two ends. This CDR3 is CASSPFPVSNQPQHF. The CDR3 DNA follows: TGTGCCAGCTCACCTTTCCCAGTAAGCAATCAGCCCCAGCATTTT.

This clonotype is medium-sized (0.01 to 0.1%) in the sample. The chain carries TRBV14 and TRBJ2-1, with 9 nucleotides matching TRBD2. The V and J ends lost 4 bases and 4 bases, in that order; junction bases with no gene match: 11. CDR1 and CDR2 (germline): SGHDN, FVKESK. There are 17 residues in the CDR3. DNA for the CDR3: TGTGCCAGCAGCCCCACCGTTACTAGCGGGCCTTACAATGAGCAGTTCTTC. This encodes CASSPTVTSGPYNEQFF.

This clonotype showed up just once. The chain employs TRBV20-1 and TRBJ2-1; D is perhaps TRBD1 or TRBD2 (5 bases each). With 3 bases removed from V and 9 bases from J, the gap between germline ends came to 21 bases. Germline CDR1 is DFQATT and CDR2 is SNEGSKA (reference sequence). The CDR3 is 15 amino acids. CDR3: CSARVEGPTSGEQFF. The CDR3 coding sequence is TGCAGTGCTAGGGTCGAGGGACCCACCTCGGGTGAGCAGTTCTTC.

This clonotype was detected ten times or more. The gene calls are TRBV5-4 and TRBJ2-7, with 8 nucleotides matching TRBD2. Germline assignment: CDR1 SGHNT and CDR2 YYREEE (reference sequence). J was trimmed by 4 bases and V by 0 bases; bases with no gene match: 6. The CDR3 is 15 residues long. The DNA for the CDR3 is TGTGCCAGCAGCTTGGAGTCTAGCGGGCTGTACGAGCAGTACTTC. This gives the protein CASSLESSGLYEQYF.

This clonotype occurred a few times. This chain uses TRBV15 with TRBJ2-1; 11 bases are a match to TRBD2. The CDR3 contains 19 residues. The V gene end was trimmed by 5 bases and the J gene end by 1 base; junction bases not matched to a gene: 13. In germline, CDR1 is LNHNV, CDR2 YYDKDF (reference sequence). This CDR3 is CATSSPTSGKGASYNEQFF. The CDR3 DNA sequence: TGTGCCACCAGCTCACCGACTAGCGGGAAGGGTGCATCCTACAATGAGCAGTTCTTC.

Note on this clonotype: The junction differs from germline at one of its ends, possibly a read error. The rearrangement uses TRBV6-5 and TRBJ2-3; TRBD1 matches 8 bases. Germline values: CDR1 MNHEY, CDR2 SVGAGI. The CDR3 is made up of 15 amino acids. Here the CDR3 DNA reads TGTGCCTGCAGTTACTGGGGACAGGGCACAGATACGCAGTATTTT. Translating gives CACSYWGQGTDTQYF.

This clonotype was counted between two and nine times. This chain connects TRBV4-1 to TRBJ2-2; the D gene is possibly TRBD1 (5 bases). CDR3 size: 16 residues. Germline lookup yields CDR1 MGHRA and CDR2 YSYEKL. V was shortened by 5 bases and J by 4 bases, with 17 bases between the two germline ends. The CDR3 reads CASSSQPRATTGELFF. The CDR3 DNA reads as TGCGCCAGCAGCAGTCAGCCCAGGGCCACCACCGGGGAGCTGTTTTTT.

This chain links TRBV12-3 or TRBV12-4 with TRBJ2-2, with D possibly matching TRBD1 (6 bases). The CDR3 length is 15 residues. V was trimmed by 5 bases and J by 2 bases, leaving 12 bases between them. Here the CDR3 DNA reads TGTGCCAGCAGTATTGGGACAATTAACACCGGGGAGCTGTTTTTT. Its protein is CASSIGTINTGELFF.

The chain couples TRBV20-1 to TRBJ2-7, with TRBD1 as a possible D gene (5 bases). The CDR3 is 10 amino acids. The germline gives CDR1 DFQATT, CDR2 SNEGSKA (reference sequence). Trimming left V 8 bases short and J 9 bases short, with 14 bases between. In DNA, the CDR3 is TGCAGTCCCGTAGGGGTTCGGCAGTACTTC. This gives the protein CSPVGVRQYF.